This is a list of T cell receptor beta chains from one sample in a study of blood T cell repertoires in COVID-19. Assay used: immunoSEQ multiplex PCR; TCRdb lists only in-frame clones, some missing. In the table there are approximately 150,000 clones, around 90% of which are singletons. The sample consisted of peripheral blood. These receptors all stem from a woman between 50 and 59 years old with acute or convalescent COVID-19. Both conserved end residues are part of each CDR3. Fields, in order: CDR3 length, V gene, D gene, J gene, clone size, CDR3 DNA, CDR3 protein. The D gene is left open where the match is weak. Expanded clones are given a class, and other clones once, few, many or no size at all.

16	TRBV19	-	TRBJ2-3	-	TGTGCCAGTAGTACCCCGGGACTGAGTTGGATGGATACGCAGTATTTT	CASSTPGLSWMDTQYF
14	TRBV9	-	TRBJ2-1	-	TGTGCCAGCAGCGTAGTTACAGGTAACTTTGAGCAGTTCTTC	CASSVVTGNFEQFF
17	TRBV2	TRBD2	TRBJ2-7	-	TGTGCCAGCAGTCCTGTAGTAGCGGGGCCCTTCAGGTACGAGCAGTACTTC	CASSPVVAGPFRYEQYF
16	TRBV28	TRBD1	TRBJ2-3	-	TGTGCCAGCAGCCCATCCGGGACAGGGGAGGCAGATACGCAGTATTTT	CASSPSGTGEADTQYF
15	TRBV28	-	TRBJ2-3	-	TGTGCCAGCAGTTCGGGACTCCGGGGGATGTATACGCAGTATTTT	CASSSGLRGMYTQYF
16	TRBV6-5	-	TRBJ1-3	few	TGTGCCAGCAGTTACTTCCGGGATTTCTCTGGAAACACCATATATTTT	CASSYFRDFSGNTIYF
14	TRBV25-1	TRBD2	TRBJ2-1	-	TGTGCCAGCAGTAGACTAGCGGGATACAATGAGCAGTTCTTC	CASSRLAGYNEQFF
15	TRBV9	TRBD1	TRBJ1-2	-	TGTGCCAGCAGCGCACGGGACAGGGAGGACTATGGCTACACCTTC	CASSARDREDYGYTF
16	TRBV5-6	-	TRBJ1-1	-	TGTGCCAGCAGCTTGGCACCGGGACACCTAGAGCCTGAAGCTTTCTTT	CASSLAPGHLEPEAFF
16	TRBV27	-	TRBJ1-5	-	TGTGCCAGCAGTTTAGGGCCAGAAGGTTCAAATCAGCCCCAGCATTTT	CASSLGPEGSNQPQHF
13	TRBV7-2	-	TRBJ1-1	-	TGTGCCAGCAGCTTTAGCATGAACACTGAAGCTTTCTTT	CASSFSMNTEAFF
15	TRBV29-1	-	TRBJ1-1	few	TGCACTGTAGAGGGGGGGAGTCGTAGTTACACTGAAGCTTTCTTT	CTVEGGSRSYTEAFF
15	TRBV6-1	-	TRBJ1-5	-	TGTGCCAGCAGTGAAGGGGGGCTGGGCAATCAGCCCCAGCATTTT	CASSEGGLGNQPQHF
14	TRBV5-4	-	TRBJ2-7	-	TGTGCCAGCAGCTTCGTCGGGACATCCTACGAGCAGTACTTC	CASSFVGTSYEQYF
15	TRBV27	-	TRBJ2-2	few	TGTGCCAGCAGTTTCTCGACAGGGAACACCGGGGAGCTGTTTTTT	CASSFSTGNTGELFF
16	TRBV27	TRBD1	TRBJ1-5	-	TGTGCCAGCAGCCGGGGGACAGGCTATAGCAATCAGCCCCAGCATTTT	CASSRGTGYSNQPQHF